Below, 14 T cell receptor beta chains from the same sample are listed, as sequenced in a study of blood T cell repertoires in COVID-19. Some clones are missing from TCRdb's copy, which holds only in-frame ones; the method was immunoSEQ multiplex PCR. The table records about 220,000 clones, about four fifths of them present only once. Material: PBMCs or T cells enriched from blood (not recorded which). Every receptor here comes from a woman aged 40 to 50 with acute COVID-19.

The CDR3 DNA is TGTGCCAGCAGAGCTGGGGGCGAATCCCTCCACTTT. It translates to CASRAGGESLHF. The chain uses TRBV5-6 and TRBJ1-6, with D perhaps TRBD1 (6 bases). Looked up from germline, CDR1 is SGHDT and CDR2 is YYEEEE. The V gene lost 5 bases and the J gene lost 14 bases, with 14 bases spanning the gap. There are 12 residues in the CDR3.

V usage is TRBV11-3 and J usage is TRBJ2-7; 8 nucleotides agree with TRBD2. V dropped 4 bases and J dropped 2; count of bases not matched to a gene: 4. The CDR3 loop spans 14 amino acids. CDR1 is SGHNT, CDR2 YENEEA, per germline. CDR3 amino acids: CASSSNSGTYEQYF. CDR3 DNA sequence: TGTGCCAGCAGCTCCAATAGCGGGACCTACGAGCAGTACTTC.

J is TRBJ1-5 and V is TRBV3-1 (or the pseudogene TRBV3-2), with D unclear. The CDR3 is 13 amino acids. Per germline, CDR1 LGHDT and CDR2 YNNKEL (reference sequence). V was trimmed by 1 base and J by 5 bases, leaving 6 bases between them. The CDR3 DNA sequence: TGTGCCAGCAGCCAAGCACTTTATCAGCCCCAGCATTTT. Translation: CASSQALYQPQHF.

The count of this clone is one. V usage is TRBV7-5 and J usage is TRBJ2-7; TRBD1 reflects the table's D call only, with no check against the DNA. TRBV7-5 is recorded as a pseudogene. The CDR3 runs 16 residues. CDR3 in amino acids: CARSLKVQGSSYEQYF. CDR3 DNA sequence: TGTGCCAGAAGCTTAAAAGTCCAGGGTAGCTCCTACGAGCAGTACTTC.

V and J are TRBV19 and TRBJ2-1, with D unclear. Trimming took off 3 bases at V and 4 bases at J, with 4 bases between the two ends. The CDR3 contains 12 residues. Germline V gene lookup returns CDR1 LNHDA and CDR2 SQIVND (reference sequence). CDR3 nucleotides: TGTGCCAGTAGTATGACATACAATGAGCAGTTCTTC. Its protein product is CASSMTYNEQFF.

CDR3 residues: CASNPWGQPFDGANVLTF. The CDR3 DNA reads as TGTGCCAGCAACCCCTGGGGACAGCCTTTTGATGGGGCCAACGTCCTGACTTTC. This chain joins TRBV28 and TRBJ2-6; 7 positions agree with TRBD1. V lost 7 bases and J lost 3; bases outside the gene matches: 15. From germline, CDR1 is MDHEN and CDR2 SYDVKM. The CDR3 spans 18 residues. Using reference TRBV28 and TRBJ2-6 for the parts outside the CDR3, the full variable domain is DVKVTQSSRYLVKRTGEKVFLECVQDMDHENMFWYRQDPGLGLRLIYFSYDVKMKEKGDIPEGYSVSREKKERFSLILESASTNQTSMYLCASNPWGQPFDGANVLTFGAGSRLTVL.

The chain carries TRBV7-9 and TRBJ1-5, with D perhaps matching TRBD1 (5 bases). The V gene's germline CDR1 is SEHNR and CDR2 FQNEAQ (reference sequence). The CDR3 loop spans 14 amino acids. V was trimmed by 4 bases and J by 4 bases, leaving 11 bases between them. This CDR3 reads CASSSTGRNQPQHF. As DNA, the CDR3 is TGTGCCAGCAGCTCCACAGGCAGAAATCAGCCCCAGCATTTT.

The table lists this clone with a count of one. The V call is TRBV2, the J call TRBJ1-4, with D possibly matching TRBD1 (6 bases). The length of the CDR3 is 13 residues. From germline, CDR1 is SNHLY and CDR2 FYNNEI. The V and J ends lost 6 bases and 8 bases respectively, with 13 bases between them. The CDR3 nucleotides are TGTGCCAGCAGCCAGGGGCTTGGAGAAAAACTGTTTTTT. Translating it yields CASSQGLGEKLFF.

This clone was seen once. The chain recombines TRBV19 with TRBJ2-3; 9 bases map to TRBD2. The CDR3 is 16 residues long. Germline V lookup: CDR1 LNHDA, CDR2 SQIVND (reference sequence). J was trimmed by 4 bases and V by 5 bases; bases with no gene match: 10. The DNA of the CDR3 is TGTGCCAGTAGTCTATTAGCGGGGGAGGGCGCAGATACGCAGTATTTT. It specifies CASSLLAGEGADTQYF.

V gene TRBV28 combines with J gene TRBJ1-2; D perhaps matches TRBD1 (5 bases). Per germline, CDR1 MDHEN and CDR2 SYDVKM. Trimming took 3 bases from V and 3 from J, leaving 17 bases between them. This CDR3 contains 16 residues. In nucleotides, the CDR3 is TGTGCCAGCAGTTTTTCAGGCCCCCAGGGCGACTATGGCTACACCTTC. This sequence encodes CASSFSGPQGDYGYTF.

The gene calls are TRBV7-8 and TRBJ2-2; 9 bases are a match to TRBD1. The J segment lost 7 bases and the V segment lost 4 bases, leaving 10 bases of the junction unmatched. The CDR3 contains 16 residues. Germline V gives CDR1 SGHVS, CDR2 FQNEAQ. The CDR3 loop is CASSYRPGTGYGELFF. DNA of the CDR3: TGTGCCAGCAGCTACCGTCCCGGGACAGGGTACGGGGAGCTGTTTTTT.

The chain carries TRBV27 and TRBJ2-1; TRBD2 is a possible D gene (5 bases). The V end lost 0 bases, the J end lost 9 bases, and 12 bases lay between the germline ends. The germline V gene encodes CDR1 MNHEY and CDR2 SMNVEV (reference sequence). The length of the CDR3 is 14 residues. CDR3 nucleotides: TGTGCCAGCAGTTTATCGTATAGCGTTAGTGAGCAGTTCTTC. Translation gives CASSLSYSVSEQFF.

The chain carries TRBV4-2 and TRBJ2-5; D might be TRBD2 (6 bases). CDR3 length: 16 amino acids. Germline CDR1 is LGHNA and CDR2 is YNFKEQ. V lost 3 bases and J 4 bases, leaving 18 bases between the germline ends. In DNA, the CDR3 is TGTGCCAGCAGCCAGCGAGTGACGGGAGTGTTAGAGACCCAGTACTTC. This sequence encodes CASSQRVTGVLETQYF.

The chain joins TRBV4-2 to TRBJ1-4; TRBD1 matches 9 bases. The CDR3 runs to 17 residues. Germline values: CDR1 LGHNA, CDR2 YNFKEQ. V trimming: 3 bases; J trimming: 2 bases; junction bases outside the gene matches: 7. CDR3 sequence reads: CASSQEDRGRTNEKLFF. The CDR3 DNA sequence: TGTGCCAGCAGCCAGGAGGACAGGGGACGGACTAATGAAAAACTGTTTTTT.